The rows below give T cell receptor beta chains drawn from one sample of a study of cytotoxic CD8 clonotypes in ibrutinib-treated CLL. The table came from immunoSEQ multiplex PCR; TCRdb's copy has only in-frame clones and leaves some out. This sample has 20,000 to 30,000 clones, with 65% to 80% found just once. Sequences were derived from PBMCs, sampled after 12 months of ibrutinib treatment. These receptors were taken from a human donor with chronic lymphocytic leukemia. The CDR3 runs from the conserved cysteine through the conserved F or W. Fields, in order: clone size, V gene, D gene, J gene, CDR3 DNA, CDR3 protein. The D gene is left open where the match is weak. A row's size may be missing; if present it is once, few, many or a size class.

clone_size: NA; v_call: TRBV28; d_call: NA; j_call: TRBJ1-1; cdr3_nt: TGTGCCAGCACTTCTAGGGACCGCAGGCGCAACACTGAAGCTTTCTTT; cdr3_aa: CASTSRDRRRNTEAFF
clone_size: NA; v_call: TRBV7-2; d_call: NA; j_call: TRBJ1-1; cdr3_nt: TGTGCCAGCATCCGGGACTACTGGGGAACTGAAGCTTTCTTT; cdr3_aa: CASIRDYWGTEAFF
clone_size: NA; v_call: TRBV13; d_call: TRBD1; j_call: TRBJ2-7; cdr3_nt: TGTGCCAGCAGCTTGGCCGGACAGGGGACCTACGAGCAGTACTTC; cdr3_aa: CASSLAGQGTYEQYF
clone_size: NA; v_call: TRBV5-1; d_call: NA; j_call: TRBJ2-1; cdr3_nt: TGCGCCAGCAGCTTGGGGTACGGGAGCTCCTACAATGAGCAGTTCTTC; cdr3_aa: CASSLGYGSSYNEQFF
clone_size: NA; v_call: TRBV2; d_call: NA; j_call: TRBJ2-7; cdr3_nt: TGTGCCAGCAGTGAATGGGGCAGTTCCTACGAGCAGTACTTC; cdr3_aa: CASSEWGSSYEQYF
clone_size: NA; v_call: TRBV6-5; d_call: NA; j_call: TRBJ1-1; cdr3_nt: TGTGCCAGCAAGTGGGGTGACACTGAAGCTTTCTTT; cdr3_aa: CASKWGDTEAFF
clone_size: NA; v_call: TRBV30; d_call: NA; j_call: TRBJ1-6; cdr3_nt: TGTGCCTGGAGTGACAGGGACTCACCCCTCCACTTT; cdr3_aa: CAWSDRDSPLHF
clone_size: NA; v_call: TRBV11-2; d_call: NA; j_call: TRBJ2-3; cdr3_nt: TGTGCCAGCAGCCCCCGCGGTCGAGCAGATACGCAGTATTTT; cdr3_aa: CASSPRGRADTQYF
clone_size: NA; v_call: TRBV6-6; d_call: NA; j_call: TRBJ1-1; cdr3_nt: TGTGCCAGCAGTTATGACCTTGAAGCTTTCTTT; cdr3_aa: CASSYDLEAFF
clone_size: few; v_call: TRBV4-3; d_call: TRBD2; j_call: TRBJ2-5; cdr3_nt: TGCGCCAGCAGCCAAGAGCGGGGGGGCCAAGAGACCCAGTACTTC; cdr3_aa: CASSQERGGQETQYF
clone_size: NA; v_call: TRBV7-3; d_call: NA; j_call: TRBJ1-6; cdr3_nt: TGTGCCAGCAGCTTAAAGGATGCGGTCTCACCCCTCCACTTT; cdr3_aa: CASSLKDAVSPLHF
clone_size: NA; v_call: TRBV10-1; d_call: NA; j_call: TRBJ1-1; cdr3_nt: TGCGCCAGCAGTCCCGGGGCCATGGGCACTGAAGCTTTCTTT; cdr3_aa: CASSPGAMGTEAFF
clone_size: NA; v_call: TRBV19; d_call: NA; j_call: TRBJ2-2; cdr3_nt: TGTGCCAGTAGTATAATTGCGGGGGCTAACACCGGGGAGCTGTTTTTT; cdr3_aa: CASSIIAGANTGELFF
clone_size: NA; v_call: TRBV28; d_call: NA; j_call: TRBJ1-6; cdr3_nt: TGTGCCAGCAGGAAAGCCGGGACAACTAATTCACCCCTCCACTTT; cdr3_aa: CASRKAGTTNSPLHF
clone_size: once; v_call: TRBV19; d_call: TRBD1; j_call: TRBJ1-5; cdr3_nt: TGTGCCAGTACCAGGGGGCCGGGTCAGCCCCAGCATTTT; cdr3_aa: CASTRGPGQPQHF
clone_size: NA; v_call: TRBV5-6; d_call: NA; j_call: TRBJ1-1; cdr3_nt: TGTGCCAGCAGCTTGTTAGGCGGTGACACTGAAGCTTTCTTT; cdr3_aa: CASSLLGGDTEAFF
clone_size: NA; v_call: TRBV30; d_call: NA; j_call: TRBJ2-5; cdr3_nt: TGTGCCTGGCAATGGGGACAAGAGACCCAGTACTTC; cdr3_aa: CAWQWGQETQYF
clone_size: NA; v_call: TRBV29-1; d_call: NA; j_call: TRBJ1-1; cdr3_nt: TGCAGCGTTGCATACTCCCACAGGAGGGGGGGAAGCGGGACTGAAGCTTTCTTT; cdr3_aa: CSVAYSHRRGGSGTEAFF
clone_size: NA; v_call: TRBV5-1; d_call: TRBD2; j_call: TRBJ2-5; cdr3_nt: TGCGCCAGCAGCTCCGGGACTAGGGGGGAGACCCAGTACTTC; cdr3_aa: CASSSGTRGETQYF
clone_size: NA; v_call: TRBV27; d_call: NA; j_call: TRBJ1-1; cdr3_nt: TGTGCCAGCAGTCTAACAGCGAACACTGAAGCTTTCTTT; cdr3_aa: CASSLTANTEAFF
clone_size: NA; v_call: TRBV19; d_call: TRBD2; j_call: TRBJ2-5; cdr3_nt: TGTGCCAGTAGCCCCGGGGGGATGTGGGAGACCCAGTACTTC; cdr3_aa: CASSPGGMWETQYF
clone_size: NA; v_call: TRBV29-1; d_call: NA; j_call: TRBJ1-4; cdr3_nt: TGCAGCGTTGAAGGTTCCCCTGGGGCATTTGAAAAACTGTTTTTT; cdr3_aa: CSVEGSPGAFEKLFF
clone_size: NA; v_call: TRBV5-1; d_call: TRBD2; j_call: TRBJ2-7; cdr3_nt: TGCGCCAGCAGCTTGTTCGGGGGGGACTACGAGCAGTACTTC; cdr3_aa: CASSLFGGDYEQYF
clone_size: NA; v_call: TRBV29-1; d_call: TRBD2; j_call: TRBJ2-6; cdr3_nt: TGCAGCGTTGCCCGCGCTAGCGGTTCCCTTACTGGGGCCAACGTCCTGACTTTC; cdr3_aa: CSVARASGSLTGANVLTF
clone_size: NA; v_call: TRBV7-2; d_call: TRBD2; j_call: TRBJ2-3; cdr3_nt: TGTGCCAGCAGCTCCCTAGCGGGGCTTACAGATACGCAGTATTTT; cdr3_aa: CASSSLAGLTDTQYF
clone_size: once; v_call: TRBV27; d_call: NA; j_call: TRBJ2-2; cdr3_nt: TGTGCCAGCACCTACCAGGGACCATTAAGTCTAGAGGAGCTGTTTTTT; cdr3_aa: CASTYQGPLSLEELFF
clone_size: NA; v_call: TRBV5-1; d_call: NA; j_call: TRBJ1-2; cdr3_nt: TGCGCCAGCAGCTTGGCCATAGGGTCGGGCTACACCTTC; cdr3_aa: CASSLAIGSGYTF
clone_size: NA; v_call: TRBV6-1; d_call: TRBD1; j_call: TRBJ1-5; cdr3_nt: TGTGCCAGCAGCTACAGGGGTAATCAGCCCCAGCATTTT; cdr3_aa: CASSYRGNQPQHF
clone_size: NA; v_call: TRBV28; d_call: TRBD1; j_call: TRBJ1-1; cdr3_nt: TGTGCCAGCACCTTCCCCCACACAGGGGTCGGGACTGAAGCTTTCTTT; cdr3_aa: CASTFPHTGVGTEAFF
clone_size: once; v_call: TRBV5-1; d_call: NA; j_call: TRBJ1-6; cdr3_nt: TGCGCCAGCAGCTTGGAGGGGGAAAGAAATTCACCCCTCCACTTT; cdr3_aa: CASSLEGERNSPLHF
clone_size: NA; v_call: TRBV23-1; d_call: TRBD1; j_call: TRBJ2-7; cdr3_nt: TGCGCCAGCAAGCAGGGGGCGAGGAACGAGCAGTACTTC; cdr3_aa: CASKQGARNEQYF
clone_size: NA; v_call: TRBV4-1; d_call: NA; j_call: TRBJ1-1; cdr3_nt: TGCGCCAGCAGCCACGGGACATTCCCGAACACTGAAGCTTTCTTT; cdr3_aa: CASSHGTFPNTEAFF
clone_size: few; v_call: TRBV9; d_call: NA; j_call: TRBJ2-2; cdr3_nt: TGTGCCAGCAGCGTAGTAGGGGGTAGCGGGAACACCGGGGAGCTGTTTTTT; cdr3_aa: CASSVVGGSGNTGELFF
clone_size: NA; v_call: TRBV20-1; d_call: NA; j_call: TRBJ1-2; cdr3_nt: TGCAGTGCTAGCTTCCTGAGGGGCTACACCTTC; cdr3_aa: CSASFLRGYTF
clone_size: few; v_call: TRBV28; d_call: NA; j_call: TRBJ1-3; cdr3_nt: TGTGCCAGCAGTTTGTTGGGGGCAGACACCATATATTTT; cdr3_aa: CASSLLGADTIYF
clone_size: NA; v_call: TRBV7-9; d_call: NA; j_call: TRBJ2-7; cdr3_nt: TGTGCCAGCAGCTTAGGGGGTCCCGGTGGGACACGGACCTACGAGCAGTACTTC; cdr3_aa: CASSLGGPGGTRTYEQYF
clone_size: once; v_call: TRBV28; d_call: TRBD1; j_call: TRBJ1-3; cdr3_nt: TGTGCCAGCAGTTCCCGGGACAGCCTGGGGAACACCATATATTTT; cdr3_aa: CASSSRDSLGNTIYF
clone_size: NA; v_call: TRBV4-1; d_call: TRBD1; j_call: TRBJ1-2; cdr3_nt: TGCGCCAGCAGCCGCATGGGACAGGGGATGAAGGGCTACACCTTC; cdr3_aa: CASSRMGQGMKGYTF
clone_size: NA; v_call: TRBV5-1; d_call: NA; j_call: TRBJ2-3; cdr3_nt: TGCGCCAGCAGCAGTGGCAGCCTTGATACGCAGTATTTT; cdr3_aa: CASSSGSLDTQYF
clone_size: few; v_call: TRBV6-5; d_call: NA; j_call: TRBJ1-4; cdr3_nt: TGTGCCAGCAGTGAAAACAGGGAGAGGGAAAAACTGTTTTTT; cdr3_aa: CASSENREREKLFF
clone_size: NA; v_call: TRBV12-2; d_call: NA; j_call: TRBJ1-1; cdr3_nt: TGTGCAAGTCGCTTAGCGGAGCCCCGCGAGGCTTTCTTT; cdr3_aa: CASRLAEPREAFF
clone_size: NA; v_call: TRBV6-5; d_call: NA; j_call: TRBJ2-3; cdr3_nt: TGTGCCAGCAGGGAGGGGGGCACAGATACGCAGTATTTT; cdr3_aa: CASREGGTDTQYF
clone_size: NA; v_call: TRBV4-3; d_call: NA; j_call: TRBJ1-2; cdr3_nt: TGCGCCAGCAGCCAGGGGGGGAGGCGGAGGGGCTACACCTTC; cdr3_aa: CASSQGGRRRGYTF
clone_size: NA; v_call: TRBV20-1; d_call: NA; j_call: TRBJ2-7; cdr3_nt: TGCAGTGCTCGACAGTCCTACGAGCAGTACTTC; cdr3_aa: CSARQSYEQYF
clone_size: NA; v_call: TRBV5-1; d_call: NA; j_call: TRBJ2-5; cdr3_nt: TGCGCCAGCAGACTGACAGTCAGGGGGGAAGAGACCCAGTACTTC; cdr3_aa: CASRLTVRGEETQYF
clone_size: NA; v_call: TRBV14; d_call: NA; j_call: TRBJ1-1; cdr3_nt: TGTGCCAGCAGCCAAGATCGGGTGGGGAAGAACACTGAAGCTTTCTTT; cdr3_aa: CASSQDRVGKNTEAFF
clone_size: NA; v_call: TRBV28; d_call: TRBD1; j_call: TRBJ1-1; cdr3_nt: TGTGCCAGCAGTCCCCACAGGGGGCGGGCGAACACTGAAGCTTTCTTT; cdr3_aa: CASSPHRGRANTEAFF
clone_size: NA; v_call: TRBV6-6; d_call: TRBD1; j_call: TRBJ1-1; cdr3_nt: TGTGCCACCATCCTCTCGGGACAGGGATCTGCTGAAGCTTTCTTT; cdr3_aa: CATILSGQGSAEAFF
clone_size: NA; v_call: TRBV6-5; d_call: NA; j_call: TRBJ2-7; cdr3_nt: TGTGCCAGCAGGGACAGAACGTTCTCCTACGAGCAGTACTTC; cdr3_aa: CASRDRTFSYEQYF
clone_size: once; v_call: TRBV18; d_call: NA; j_call: TRBJ1-2; cdr3_nt: TGTGCCAGCTCGCCGACCTATTCAGATAACTATGGCTACACCTTC; cdr3_aa: CASSPTYSDNYGYTF
clone_size: NA; v_call: TRBV11-2; d_call: TRBD1; j_call: TRBJ2-7; cdr3_nt: TGTGCCAGCAGCTTAGTCAGGGGGCGGTGGGGAGAGCAGTACTTC; cdr3_aa: CASSLVRGRWGEQYF
clone_size: NA; v_call: TRBV5-5; d_call: NA; j_call: TRBJ1-2; cdr3_nt: TGTGCCAGCAGCTTCAACCTGAATATCTATGGCTACACCTTC; cdr3_aa: CASSFNLNIYGYTF